The 11 T cell receptor beta chains below all came from one sample that was sequenced in a study of T cells in Graves' hyperthyroidism and ophthalmopathy. From RNA transcripts, TCR beta CDR3 regions were amplified. During a first-round RT-PCR of the TCR CDR3, the HTBI primer set was used. In TCRdb, the multiplex PCR reads were re-called with MiXCR into one record per CDR3 protein. This table holds more than 350,000 distinct CDR3 sequences, about 18% found once. Sequencing used blood. Source of these receptors: a woman between 25 and 40 years old with Graves' hyperthyroidism that later progressed to Graves' ophthalmopathy.

The chain couples TRBV9 to TRBJ2-2, with D possibly matching TRBD2 (5 bases). Looked up from germline, CDR1 is SGDLS and CDR2 is YYNGEE. The CDR3 sequence is 15 residues long. The V and J ends lost 1 base and 4 bases respectively, with 11 bases between them. CDR3 bases: TGTGCCAGCAGCGTATTCGAGAGGGTCACCGGGGAGCTGTTTTTT. Translation: CASSVFERVTGELFF.

This clonotype was counted ten times or more. The chain joins TRBV24-1 to TRBJ2-2; 8 bases fit TRBD2. V was pared by 6 bases and J by 1 base, with 9 bases of the junction left unmatched. Germline V lookup: CDR1 KGHDR, CDR2 SFDVKD. There are 17 residues in the CDR3. The CDR3 DNA reads TGTGCCACCAGTCGGGCCCGGACTAGCTGGAACACCGGGGAGCTGTTTTTT. Protein sequence: CATSRARTSWNTGELFF.

This clonotype was seen repeatedly, ten times or more. V is TRBV27 and J is TRBJ2-7; a weak D match, TRBD2 (5 bases). Trimming took 0 bases from V and 5 from J, leaving 17 bases between them. The CDR3 is 16 amino acids. The germline CDR1 and CDR2 sequences are MNHEY and SMNVEV (reference sequence). In DNA, the CDR3 is TGTGCCAGCAGTTTATCGGTCAGGAGGTTAACCCACGAGCAGTACTTC. Translated, it gives CASSLSVRRLTHEQYF.

The chain has TRBV20-1 and TRBJ1-2, with D unresolved. CDR1 and CDR2 from the germline V gene are DFQATT and SNEGSKA (reference sequence). The V end lost 4 bases, the J end lost 6 bases, and 18 bases lay between the germline ends. The CDR3 covers 14 residues. The CDR3 coding sequence is TGCAGTGCTAACCCCGGTACATTTTCGCATGGCTACACCTTC. Encoded protein: CSANPGTFSHGYTF.

The chain is built from TRBV2 and TRBJ2-2; D is uncertain. The length of the CDR3 is 16 residues. Trimming took off 5 bases at V and 4 bases at J, with 17 bases between the two ends. CDR1 SNHLY and CDR2 FYNNEI come from the germline V gene. The CDR3 region has the DNA TGTGCCAGCAGTTTAGCCTTTGAGGACCCCACCGGGGAGCTGTTTTTT. Its protein product is CASSLAFEDPTGELFF.

This clonotype has ten or more counts. This chain links TRBV7-9 with TRBJ2-3; the match to TRBD2 covers 10 bases. The germline gives CDR1 SEHNR, CDR2 FQNEAQ (reference sequence). The CDR3 is 18 residues long. V dropped 5 bases and J dropped 3; count of bases not matched to a gene: 14. The CDR3 region is CASSLTRQLAGYTDTQYF. DNA of the CDR3: TGTGCCAGCAGCCTCACCAGACAACTAGCGGGGTATACAGATACGCAGTATTTT.

Details on this clonotype: The junction and the germline gene differ at one end; a read error may be behind it. The CDR3 coding sequence is TGTGCCAGCGTACCGGGACGGCTGAACAGTGAAGCTTTCTTT. It specifies CASVPGRLNSEAFF. V usage is TRBV2 and J usage is TRBJ1-1; D is possibly TRBD1 (5 bases). The germline gives CDR1 SNHLY, CDR2 FYNNEI. This CDR3 is built from 14 residues.

This chain links TRBV4-2 with TRBJ2-5; D is ambiguous. The CDR3 has 17 residues. Germline-derived CDR1 and CDR2 are LGHNA and YNFKEQ. V was cut by 1 base and J by 1 base, with 16 bases left in between. The DNA of the CDR3 is TGTGCCAGCAGCCAAGGCTCTCACCTACTGGCCCAAGAGACCCAGTACTTC. Protein: CASSQGSHLLAQETQYF.

This clonotype was seen more than once but under ten times. V is TRBV19 and J is TRBJ1-1; weak D call: TRBD1 (6 bases). CDR1 and CDR2 (germline): LNHDA, SQIVND (reference sequence). There are 13 residues in the CDR3. CDR3: CAVDGGMNTEAFF. The CDR3 DNA is TGTGCTGTCGACGGGGGCATGAACACTGAAGCTTTCTTT.

V gene TRBV9 combines with J gene TRBJ2-2, with D uncertain. Germline V gives CDR1 SGDLS, CDR2 YYNGEE. Trimming pared 0 bases from V and 7 bases from J, leaving 7 bases between. The CDR3 has 13 amino acids. The CDR3 loop reads CASSVAFSGELFF. For the CDR3, the DNA is TGTGCCAGCAGCGTAGCTTTTAGCGGGGAGCTGTTTTTT.

The chain's CDR3 is CASSAPQGNEQFF. The CDR3 DNA sequence: TGTGCCAGCAGTGCACCCCAAGGGAATGAGCAGTTCTTC. The chain carries TRBV12-3 or TRBV12-4 and TRBJ2-1; D is unclear. Deletions cut 5 bases from V and 7 bases from J, with 12 bases between. CDR3 size: 13 residues.